This entry describes one T cell receptor beta chain. Its target is unknown. This entry is derived from a study of blood T cells in healthy people across ages. Study-level findings and limits: With unsorted PBMCs, a conclusive comparison of naive versus antigen-experienced cells was not possible. For the donors, CMV status was unknown and possibly confounded expanded clonotype changes. Estimates of total diversity, which came from one million sequenced T cells, were considered to be underestimates.

The second PCR ran about 7 to 12 cycles with a sample-barcoded 5' primer and J-beta primers. Tagging of each cDNA molecule was performed by a template-switch adaptor with 12 random nucleotides. TCRdb ran MiXCR on the 5' RACE reads and lists one entry per CDR3 protein. The table shows roughly 2 million distinct CDR3 sequences, with just under 50% occurring only once. V lost 0 bases to trimming and J lost 7 bases, with 18 bases between them. CDR1 and CDR2 (germline): LGHNA, YSLEER. The CDR3 runs 16 residues. The TCR was taken from a woman aged 40 to 50 in good health. The sample taken for sequencing was blood. The genes are TRBV4-3 and TRBJ1-2; a possible D gene is TRBD1 (5 bases). CDR3 protein: CASSQELPGGLPGYTF. CDR3 nucleotides: TGCGCCAGCAGCCAAGAACTCCCGGGGGGTCTGCCTGGCTACACCTTC.